This T cell receptor (beta chain) comes out of a study of T cell responses to AZD1222 COVID-19 vaccine. Sequenced by immunoSEQ multiplex PCR; TCRdb stores in-frame clones only, minus some. The sample consists of some 200,000 clones, more than 70% of them appearing once. On this clone: The antigen is not known.

Study-wide points: Just a handful of AZD1222 recipients were seropositive at baseline. Receipt of two AZD1222 doses was followed by a rise in Spike-specific TCR breadth and depth.

The CDR3 totals 14 residues. V shed 5 bases, J shed 2 bases, and the junction held 1 base outside the gene matches. Per the germline V gene, CDR1 is SGHAT and CDR2 is FQNNGV. The receptor was derived from an adult who received the AZD1222 COVID-19 vaccine. J is TRBJ1-3 and V is TRBV11-2, with 9 bases that match TRBD1. The sample consisted of peripheral blood, taken 28 days after the second AZD1222 dose. Here the CDR3 reads CASSHRGPGNTIYF. The DNA of the CDR3 is TGTGCCAGCAGCCACAGGGGGCCTGGAAACACCATATATTTT. The whole variable domain, filled in from reference TRBV11-2 and TRBJ1-3, reads EAGVAQSPRYKIIEKRQSVAFWCNPISGHATLYWYQQILGQGPKLLIQFQNNGVVDDSQLPKDRFSAERLKGVDSTLKIQPAKLEDSAVYLCASSHRGPGNTIYFGEGSWLTVV.